A selection of T cell receptor beta chains follows, all from one sample in a study of blood T cell repertoires in COVID-19. Method: immunoSEQ multiplex PCR; TCRdb's copy keeps in-frame clones and lacks some. Of 310,000 or so clones in the sample, almost 90% were seen once. Sequencing was done on a sample of peripheral blood. All receptors derive from a woman aged 30 to 39 with COVID-19, enrolled during active disease. CDR3s include the opening cysteine and the closing phenylalanine or tryptophan. Each record gives: clone size, J gene, V gene, D gene, CDR3 protein, CDR3 DNA. D genes are given only for firm matches. Only part of the rows carry a size: once, few, many, or a class if the clone is expanded.

NA,TRBJ1-6,TRBV14,TRBD1,CASSRGQGGNSPLHF,TGTGCCAGCAGCCGCGGACAGGGTGGTAATTCACCCCTCCACTTT
NA,TRBJ2-3,TRBV10-3,NA,CAISESSTNTQYF,TGTGCCATCAGTGAGTCGTCTACCAATACGCAGTATTTT
NA,TRBJ1-1,TRBV5-1,TRBD1,CASSLTGKLRTEAFF,TGCGCCAGCAGCCTGACAGGGAAATTAAGGACTGAAGCTTTCTTT
NA,TRBJ2-1,TRBV6-2/TRBV6-3,TRBD1,CASTPERDRNEQFF,TGTGCCAGCACCCCTGAAAGGGACAGGAATGAGCAGTTCTTC
NA,TRBJ1-2,TRBV5-1,TRBD1,CASSDSGTGTNYGYTF,TGCGCCAGCAGTGACTCCGGGACAGGGACTAACTATGGCTACACCTTC
NA,TRBJ1-1,TRBV9,NA,CASSRTGTHTEAFF,TGTGCCAGCAGCAGGACCGGGACACACACTGAAGCTTTCTTT
NA,TRBJ1-4,TRBV10-1,NA,CASSDPGLGEKLFF,TGCGCCAGCAGTGATCCGGGACTGGGAGAAAAACTGTTTTTT
NA,TRBJ1-2,TRBV6-5,NA,CASRDLAPRGYTF,TGTGCCAGCAGGGATCTCGCCCCGAGGGGCTACACCTTC
NA,TRBJ1-1,TRBV2,TRBD1,CASSGMNRQGEAFF,TGTGCCAGCAGTGGTATGAACAGACAGGGTGAAGCTTTCTTT
NA,TRBJ2-3,TRBV30,TRBD1,CAWSPRQGVTDTQYF,TGTGCCTGGAGTCCGAGACAGGGAGTCACAGATACGCAGTATTTT
NA,TRBJ2-7,TRBV3-1/TRBV3-2,TRBD2,CASSHFQRERSFLYEQYF,TGTGCCAGCAGCCACTTCCAGCGGGAGAGGAGTTTTCTTTACGAGCAGTACTTC
NA,TRBJ1-2,TRBV5-4,TRBD1,CASSPWRGQSYGYTF,TGTGCCAGCAGCCCATGGAGGGGGCAGAGCTATGGCTACACCTTC
NA,TRBJ2-1,TRBV6-5,NA,CASSRSGNEQFF,TGTGCCAGCAGCCGATCGGGCAATGAGCAGTTCTTC
NA,TRBJ2-3,TRBV2,NA,CASTRTSSTDTQYF,TGTGCCAGCACCCGGACATCTAGCACAGATACGCAGTATTTT
once,TRBJ2-5,TRBV7-9,TRBD1,CASSYPGQGRETQYF,TGTGCCAGCAGCTACCCGGGACAGGGGAGGGAGACCCAGTACTTC
once,TRBJ1-2,TRBV10-3,TRBD1,CAISELGQAYYGYTF,TGTGCCATCAGTGAGTTGGGACAGGCATACTATGGCTACACCTTC
once,TRBJ2-4,TRBV6-1,NA,CASSESDFSAGQGGSYDKNIQYF,TGTGCCAGCAGTGAATCCGATTTCAGCGCGGGGCAGGGTGGTAGCTACGACAAAAACATTCAGTACTTC
NA,TRBJ2-1,TRBV4-1,TRBD2,CASSPMGGGPRNEQFF,TGCGCCAGCAGCCCGATGGGGGGAGGGCCTCGGAATGAGCAGTTCTTC
once,TRBJ2-2,TRBV6-5,NA,CASSTFAGGELFF,TGTGCCAGCAGTACCTTTGCGGGCGGGGAGCTGTTTTTT
NA,TRBJ2-1,TRBV7-6,NA,CASSVNGGSYNEQFF,TGTGCCAGCAGCGTCAATGGCGGCTCCTACAATGAGCAGTTCTTC
NA,TRBJ1-5,TRBV28,TRBD1,CASTRSGVGTGDNQPQHF,TGTGCCAGCACGAGGAGTGGTGTCGGGACAGGAGATAATCAGCCCCAGCATTTT
few,TRBJ2-7,TRBV2,NA,CASSENIWYEQYF,TGTGCCAGCAGTGAAAACATTTGGTACGAGCAGTACTTC
NA,TRBJ2-7,TRBV2,NA,CASRGASGAGREQYF,TGTGCCAGCAGGGGGGCTAGCGGAGCCGGTCGGGAGCAGTACTTC
NA,TRBJ1-5,TRBV28,TRBD1,CASSLRGQGAFGIGGNQPQHF,TGTGCCAGCAGCCTTAGGGGACAGGGAGCCTTCGGAATCGGGGGCAATCAGCCCCAGCATTTT
NA,TRBJ2-1,TRBV25-1,NA,CASSTYNEQFF,TGTGCCAGCAGCACTTACAATGAGCAGTTCTTC
NA,TRBJ2-7,TRBV6-5,NA,CASSYGSGSGYEQYF,TGTGCCAGCAGTTACGGGTCTGGGAGTGGGTACGAGCAGTACTTC
NA,TRBJ2-1,TRBV6-2/TRBV6-3,TRBD2,CASRPSGVENEQFF,TGTGCCAGCAGGCCTAGCGGGGTCGAAAATGAGCAGTTCTTC
NA,TRBJ2-3,TRBV24-1,TRBD2,CATSDLQGGLAGVADTQYF,TGTGCCACCAGTGATTTGCAAGGGGGACTAGCGGGAGTAGCAGATACGCAGTATTTT
NA,TRBJ2-1,TRBV23-1,TRBD2,CASSQPPFVLASKNEQFF,TGCGCCAGCAGTCAACCCCCTTTTGTACTAGCGTCAAAGAATGAGCAGTTCTTC
NA,TRBJ2-5,TRBV28,NA,CASSLTTGGRYQETQYF,TGTGCCAGCAGTTTAACAACAGGCGGCAGGTACCAAGAGACCCAGTACTTC
NA,TRBJ2-3,TRBV19,TRBD1,CASGTVMFTDTQYF,TGTGCCAGTGGGACAGTGATGTTCACAGATACGCAGTATTTT
NA,TRBJ2-2,TRBV2,NA,CASSTERAGELFF,TGTGCCAGCAGTACCGAGAGAGCCGGGGAGCTGTTTTTT
once,TRBJ2-5,TRBV19,NA,CASSTFGRQETQYF,TGTGCCAGTAGCACGTTCGGTCGGCAAGAGACCCAGTACTTC
NA,TRBJ1-6,TRBV5-1,TRBD1,CASSLGQGSNSPLHF,TGCGCCAGCAGCTTGGGACAGGGAAGTAATTCACCCCTCCACTTT
NA,TRBJ1-2,TRBV28,NA,CASRGGGRYGYTF,TGTGCCAGCAGGGGAGGGGGGAGGTATGGCTACACCTTC
NA,TRBJ2-2,TRBV9,TRBD1,CASTGGLNTGELFF,TGTGCCAGCACAGGGGGCTTGAACACCGGGGAGCTGTTTTTT
NA,TRBJ2-3,TRBV4-1,TRBD2,CASSSSGETDTQYF,TGCGCCAGCAGCTCTAGCGGAGAGACAGATACGCAGTATTTT
NA,TRBJ2-2,TRBV28,TRBD1,CASSLLQGAKNTGELFF,TGTGCCAGCAGCCTCCTACAGGGGGCGAAAAACACCGGGGAGCTGTTTTTT
NA,TRBJ1-1,TRBV30,NA,CAWSLTGPGAFF,TGTGCCTGGAGTCTCACAGGGCCTGGGGCTTTCTTT
NA,TRBJ1-4,TRBV7-2,NA,CASSLSRGSEKLFF,TGTGCCAGCAGCTTATCCAGGGGCAGTGAAAAACTGTTTTTT
NA,TRBJ2-1,TRBV29-1,TRBD1,CSVWGTGGRLPLHNQQFF,TGCAGCGTGTGGGGGACAGGGGGACGCCTGCCCTTACACAATCAGCAGTTCTTC
NA,TRBJ1-2,TRBV6-5,NA,CASSYEEHGVYGYTF,TGTGCCAGCAGTTACGAGGAACACGGGGTCTATGGCTACACCTTC
NA,TRBJ1-6,TRBV3-1/TRBV3-2,TRBD1,CASTEGTGPNSPLHF,TGTGCCAGCACGGAAGGGACAGGGCCCAATTCACCCCTCCACTTT
few,TRBJ2-2,TRBV6-5,TRBD2,CASSSLAGAGTGELFF,TGTGCCAGCAGTTCCCTAGCGGGGGCGGGCACCGGGGAGCTGTTTTTT
NA,TRBJ2-3,TRBV4-3,NA,CASSPAGTTGTDTQYF,TGCGCCAGCAGCCCGGCGGGGACTACAGGGACAGATACGCAGTATTTT
once,TRBJ2-3,TRBV18,NA,CASSPSVTDTQYF,TGTGCCAGCTCACCATCCGTCACAGATACGCAGTATTTT
NA,TRBJ2-1,TRBV6-5,TRBD2,CASRRTRAYNEQFF,TGTGCCAGCAGAAGGACTAGAGCCTACAATGAGCAGTTCTTC
NA,TRBJ2-7,TRBV5-1,NA,CASSSGAGNYEQYF,TGCGCCAGCAGCTCCGGTGCGGGGAACTACGAGCAGTACTTC
NA,TRBJ2-7,TRBV6-5,TRBD1,CASSARGQGEQYF,TGTGCCAGCAGCGCCAGGGGGCAGGGCGAGCAGTACTTC
NA,TRBJ2-7,TRBV2,TRBD2,CASSEELLAGAREQYF,TGTGCCAGCAGTGAAGAATTACTAGCGGGAGCCCGCGAGCAGTACTTC
NA,TRBJ2-2,TRBV2,NA,CATNKDWASNTGELFF,TGTGCCACCAATAAGGACTGGGCATCGAACACCGGGGAGCTGTTTTTT
few,TRBJ1-6,TRBV5-1,NA,CASSLNGARNSPLHF,TGCGCCAGCAGCTTGAATGGGGCGCGGAATTCACCCCTCCACTTT
NA,TRBJ2-2,TRBV6-5,TRBD1,CASTPSPDREKLFF,TGTGCCAGCACCCCATCCCCGGACAGGGAGAAGCTGTTTTTT